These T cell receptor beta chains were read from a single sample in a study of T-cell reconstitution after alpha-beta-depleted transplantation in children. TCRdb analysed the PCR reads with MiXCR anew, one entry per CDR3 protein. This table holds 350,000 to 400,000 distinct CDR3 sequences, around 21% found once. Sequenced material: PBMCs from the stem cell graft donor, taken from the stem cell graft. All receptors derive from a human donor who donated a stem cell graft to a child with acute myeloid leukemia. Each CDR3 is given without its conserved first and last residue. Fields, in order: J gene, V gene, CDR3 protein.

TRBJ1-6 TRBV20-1 SASGQGNSPLH
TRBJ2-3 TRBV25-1 ASSVEGWPDTQY
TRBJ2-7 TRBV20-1 SASRTTYEQY
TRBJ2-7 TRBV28 AAGQPNFPYEQY
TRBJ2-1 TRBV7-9 ASSLVGRGGYNEQF
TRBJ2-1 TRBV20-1 SAGLEKYNEQF
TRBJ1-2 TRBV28 ATLPGGLYGYT
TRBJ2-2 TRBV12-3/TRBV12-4 ASSLLAVSTGELF
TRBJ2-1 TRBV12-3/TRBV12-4 ASRKGTGARNEQF
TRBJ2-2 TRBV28 ASSLPGPEDTGELF
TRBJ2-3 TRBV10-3 AIRARGSGDTQY
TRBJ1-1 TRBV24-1 ATSDPKKNTEAF
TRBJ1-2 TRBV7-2 ASSLRQGHDYGYT
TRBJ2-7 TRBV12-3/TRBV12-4 ASRGPGTSIHEQY
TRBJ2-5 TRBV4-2 ASSQDFAGGGQRETQY
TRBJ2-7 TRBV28 ASTPTVPASYEQY
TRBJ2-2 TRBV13 ASCQVLTGFRDYTGELF
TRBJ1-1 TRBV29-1 SVGTLGDTEAF
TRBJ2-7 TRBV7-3 ASSARDPHEQY
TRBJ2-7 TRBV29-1 SVVVYDYEQY
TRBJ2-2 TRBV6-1 ASSQGAGAGELF
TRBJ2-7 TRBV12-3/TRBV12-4 ASSRQGPYEQY
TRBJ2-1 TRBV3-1 ASSHLLAGGGDEQF
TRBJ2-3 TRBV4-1 ASSQDTGYRGTQY
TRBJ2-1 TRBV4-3 ASSQARGRSYNEQF
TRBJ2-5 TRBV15 ATSREGGPGPQETQY
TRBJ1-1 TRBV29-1 SVEGAQTEAF
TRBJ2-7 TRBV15 ATSRDFGVGRSGNYEQY
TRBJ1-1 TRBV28 ASTVPGTNTEAF
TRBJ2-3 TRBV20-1 SASSGTSSTDTQY
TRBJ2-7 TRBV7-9 ASSGRSTPVGYEQY
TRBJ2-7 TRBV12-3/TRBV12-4 ASSLGQGAAYEQY
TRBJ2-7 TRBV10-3 AIQPSGRADEQY
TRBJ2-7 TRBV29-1 SVVPQGAEEQY
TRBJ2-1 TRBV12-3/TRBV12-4 ASSLSSSGRVPEQF
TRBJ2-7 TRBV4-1 ASSSGTSTYEQY
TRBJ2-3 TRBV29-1 SVVRGGTDTQY